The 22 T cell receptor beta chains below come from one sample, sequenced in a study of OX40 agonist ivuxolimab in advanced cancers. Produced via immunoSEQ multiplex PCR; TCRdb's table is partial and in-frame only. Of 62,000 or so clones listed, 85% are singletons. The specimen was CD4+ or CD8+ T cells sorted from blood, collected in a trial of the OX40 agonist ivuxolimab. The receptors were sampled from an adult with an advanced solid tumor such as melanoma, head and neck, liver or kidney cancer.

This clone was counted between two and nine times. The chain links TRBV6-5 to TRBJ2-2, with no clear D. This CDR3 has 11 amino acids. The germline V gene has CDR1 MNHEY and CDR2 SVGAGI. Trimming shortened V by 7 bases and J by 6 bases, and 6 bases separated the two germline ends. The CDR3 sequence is CASIHSGELFF. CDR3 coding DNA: TGTGCCAGCATTCACTCCGGGGAGCTGTTTTTT.

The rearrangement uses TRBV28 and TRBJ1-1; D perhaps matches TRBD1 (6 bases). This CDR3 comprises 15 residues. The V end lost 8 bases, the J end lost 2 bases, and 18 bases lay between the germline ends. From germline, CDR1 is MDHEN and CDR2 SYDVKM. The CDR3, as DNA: TGTGCCAGCTTAGAACAGGGATGGGGCAACACTGAAGCTTTCTTT. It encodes CASLEQGWGNTEAFF.

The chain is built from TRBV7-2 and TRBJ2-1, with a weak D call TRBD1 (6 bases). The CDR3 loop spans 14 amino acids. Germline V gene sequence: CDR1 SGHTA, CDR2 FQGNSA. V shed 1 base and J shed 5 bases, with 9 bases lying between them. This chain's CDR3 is CASSLGTANNEQFF. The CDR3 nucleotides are TGTGCCAGCAGCTTAGGGACAGCCAACAATGAGCAGTTCTTC.

The CDR3, as DNA: TGCGCCAGCAGCCCTTGGGGACAGAGCACCGGGGAGCTGTTTTTT. Translating it yields CASSPWGQSTGELFF. This chain joins TRBV5-1 and TRBJ2-2; 7 bases line up with TRBD1. Germline V gene data show CDR1 as SGHRS and CDR2 as YFSETQ. This CDR3 has 15 amino acids. The V and J ends lost 4 bases and 4 bases, in that order; junction bases with no gene match: 7.

CDR3 protein: CASSQDFSENEQFF. The CDR3 coding sequence is TGTGCCAGCAGCCAAGATTTTTCAGAGAATGAGCAGTTCTTC. The chain uses TRBV14 and TRBJ2-1; D is uncertain. The germline V and J ends were trimmed by 0 bases and 7 bases, with 10 bases remaining between them. The CDR3 covers 14 residues. Germline CDR1 SGHDN, CDR2 FVKESK.

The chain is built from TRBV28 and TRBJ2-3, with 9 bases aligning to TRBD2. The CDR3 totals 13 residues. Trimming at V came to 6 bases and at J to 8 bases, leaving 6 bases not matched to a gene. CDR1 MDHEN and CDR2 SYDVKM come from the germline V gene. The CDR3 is CASRLTSGATQYF. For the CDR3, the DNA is TGTGCCAGCAGATTGACTAGCGGAGCTACGCAGTATTTT. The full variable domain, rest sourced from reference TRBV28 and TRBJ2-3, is DVKVTQSSRYLVKRTGEKVFLECVQDMDHENMFWYRQDPGLGLRLIYFSYDVKMKEKGDIPEGYSVSREKKERFSLILESASTNQTSMYLCASRLTSGATQYFGPGTRLTVL.

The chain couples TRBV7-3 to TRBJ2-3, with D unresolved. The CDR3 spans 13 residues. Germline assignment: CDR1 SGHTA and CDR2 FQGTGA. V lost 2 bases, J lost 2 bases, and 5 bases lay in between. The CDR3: CASSLDPTDTQYF. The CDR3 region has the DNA TGTGCCAGCAGCTTAGACCCCACAGATACGCAGTATTTT.

The CDR3 loop is CAISESGESDEKLFF. The CDR3 coding sequence is TGTGCCATCAGTGAGTCGGGGGAATCAGATGAAAAACTGTTTTTT. The gene calls are TRBV10-3 and TRBJ1-4; D is perhaps TRBD1 (5 bases). Germline CDR1 reads ENHRY; CDR2 reads SYGVKD. This CDR3 contains 15 residues. Trimming removed 0 bases from V and 6 bases from J, with 11 bases in between.

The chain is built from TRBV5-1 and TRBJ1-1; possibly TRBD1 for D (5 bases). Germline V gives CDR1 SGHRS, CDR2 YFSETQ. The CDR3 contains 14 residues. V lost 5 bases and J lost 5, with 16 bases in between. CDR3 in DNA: TGCGCCAGCAGTCAGCATGCTTGGGGGACTGAAGCTTTCTTT. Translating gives CASSQHAWGTEAFF.

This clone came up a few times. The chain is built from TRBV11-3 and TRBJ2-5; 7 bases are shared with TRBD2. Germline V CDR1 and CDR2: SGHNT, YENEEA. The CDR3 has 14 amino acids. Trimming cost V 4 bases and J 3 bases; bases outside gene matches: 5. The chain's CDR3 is CASSSRSGKETQYF. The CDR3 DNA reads TGTGCCAGCAGCTCACGAAGCGGGAAAGAGACCCAGTACTTC.

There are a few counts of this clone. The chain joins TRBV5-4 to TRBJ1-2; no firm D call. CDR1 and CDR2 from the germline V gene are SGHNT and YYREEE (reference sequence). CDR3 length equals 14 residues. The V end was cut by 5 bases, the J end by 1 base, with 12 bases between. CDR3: CASRYGRSNYGYTF. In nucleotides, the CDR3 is TGTGCCAGCAGGTATGGACGGAGTAACTATGGCTACACCTTC.

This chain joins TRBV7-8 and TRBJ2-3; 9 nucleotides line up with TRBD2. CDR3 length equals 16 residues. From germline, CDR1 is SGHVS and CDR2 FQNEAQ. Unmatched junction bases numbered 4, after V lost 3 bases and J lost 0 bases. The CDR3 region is CASSFLAGTSTDTQYF. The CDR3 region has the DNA TGTGCCAGCAGCTTTCTAGCGGGGACTAGCACAGATACGCAGTATTTT.

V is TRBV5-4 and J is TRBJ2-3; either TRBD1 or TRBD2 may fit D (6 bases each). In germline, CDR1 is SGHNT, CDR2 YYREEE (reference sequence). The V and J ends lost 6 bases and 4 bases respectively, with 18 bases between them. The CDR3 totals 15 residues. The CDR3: CASKPLGGGSDTQYF. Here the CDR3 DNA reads TGTGCCAGCAAACCCCTCGGGGGCGGCTCAGATACGCAGTATTTT.

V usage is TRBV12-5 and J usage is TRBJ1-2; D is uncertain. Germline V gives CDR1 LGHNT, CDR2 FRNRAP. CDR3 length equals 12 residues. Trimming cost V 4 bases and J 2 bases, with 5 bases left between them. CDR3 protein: CASGSYNYGYTF. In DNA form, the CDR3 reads TGTGCTAGTGGTTCCTACAACTATGGCTACACCTTC.

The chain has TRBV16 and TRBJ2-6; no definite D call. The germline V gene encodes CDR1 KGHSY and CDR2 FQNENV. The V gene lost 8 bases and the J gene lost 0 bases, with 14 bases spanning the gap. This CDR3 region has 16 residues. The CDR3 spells CASRRSTTSGANVLTF. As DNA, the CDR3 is TGTGCCAGCCGGCGGAGCACAACCTCTGGGGCCAACGTCCTGACTTTC.

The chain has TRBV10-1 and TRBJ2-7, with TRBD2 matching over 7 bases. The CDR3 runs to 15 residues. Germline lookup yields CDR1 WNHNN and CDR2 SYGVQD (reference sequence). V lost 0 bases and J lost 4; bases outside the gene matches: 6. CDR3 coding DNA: TGCGCCAGCAGTGAGTCCGGACTAGAACTATACGAGCAGTACTTC. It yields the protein CASSESGLELYEQYF.

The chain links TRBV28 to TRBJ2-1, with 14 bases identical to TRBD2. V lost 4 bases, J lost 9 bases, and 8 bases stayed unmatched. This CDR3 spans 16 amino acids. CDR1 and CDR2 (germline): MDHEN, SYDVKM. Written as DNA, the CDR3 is TGTGCCAGCAGTTCCGGGACTAGCGGGGGACAAATTGAGCAGTTCTTC. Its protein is CASSSGTSGGQIEQFF.

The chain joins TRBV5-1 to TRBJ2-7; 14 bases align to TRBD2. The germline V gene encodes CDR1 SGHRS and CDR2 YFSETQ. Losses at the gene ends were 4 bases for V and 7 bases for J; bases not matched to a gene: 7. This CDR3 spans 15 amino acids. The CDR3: CASSPRLAGGREQYF. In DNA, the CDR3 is TGCGCCAGCAGCCCTAGACTAGCGGGAGGGCGAGAGCAGTACTTC. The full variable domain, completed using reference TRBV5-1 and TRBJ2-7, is KAGVTQTPRYLIKTRGQQVTLSCSPISGHRSVSWYQQTPGQGLQFLFEYFSETQRNKGNFPGRFSGRQFSNSRSEMNVSTLELGDSALYLCASSPRLAGGREQYFGPGTRLTVT.

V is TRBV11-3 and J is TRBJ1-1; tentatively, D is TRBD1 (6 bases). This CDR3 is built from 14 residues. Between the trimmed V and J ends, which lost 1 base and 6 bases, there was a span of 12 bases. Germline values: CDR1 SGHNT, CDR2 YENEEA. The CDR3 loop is CASSLGPGDAEAFF. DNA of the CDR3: TGTGCCAGCAGCTTAGGCCCAGGGGACGCTGAAGCTTTCTTT.

Written as DNA, the CDR3 is TGTGCCAGCAGTCAAAGCGTGAACTCCTACGAGCAGTACTTC. The encoded protein is CASSQSVNSYEQYF. The chain links TRBV2 to TRBJ2-7; D is uncertain. The V gene lost 5 bases and the J gene lost 0 bases, with 11 bases spanning the gap. The CDR3 is 14 residues long. From germline, CDR1 is SNHLY and CDR2 FYNNEI.

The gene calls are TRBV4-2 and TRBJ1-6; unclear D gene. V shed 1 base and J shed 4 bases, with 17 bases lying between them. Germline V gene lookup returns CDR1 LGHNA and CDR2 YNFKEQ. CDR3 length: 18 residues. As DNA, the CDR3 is TGTGCCAGCAGCCAAGTTTTATTGCAGGCTGGGTATAATTCACCCCTCCACTTT. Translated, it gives CASSQVLLQAGYNSPLHF.

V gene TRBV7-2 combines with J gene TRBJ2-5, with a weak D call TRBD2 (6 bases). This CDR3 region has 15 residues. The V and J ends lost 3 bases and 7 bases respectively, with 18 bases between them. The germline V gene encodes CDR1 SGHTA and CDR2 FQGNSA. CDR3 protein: CASSLEFGREVTQYF. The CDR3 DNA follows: TGTGCCAGCAGCTTGGAGTTCGGGCGGGAAGTGACCCAGTACTTC.